This is a list of T cell receptor beta chains from one sample in a study of cytomegalovirus exposure and HLA in healthy donors. Here immunoSEQ multiplex PCR was the method, and the copy in TCRdb shows in-frame clones only, minus some. The table includes more than 150,000 clones, around 80% detected once. The sample consisted of PBMCs. The source is a woman aged 25 to 45 in good health and CMV-seropositive. CDR3s include the opening cysteine and the closing phenylalanine or tryptophan. A D gene is named only where the DNA matches it firmly. Clone sizes are given selectively: once, few, many, or a class where the clone is expanded.

>TRBJ1-3|.|few|TRBV7-2
TGTGCCAGCAGCTTAACAGCCTCCTCTGGAAACACCATATATTTT
CASSLTASSGNTIYF
>TRBJ2-7|TRBD1|few|TRBV7-9
TGTTCCAGCAGCTTAGCGAGGGACAGGGGCCACGAGCAGTACTTC
CSSSLARDRGHEQYF
>TRBJ1-6|.|.|TRBV28
TGTGCCAGCAGTTCCCTTTTTCCCCTCCACTTT
CASSSLFPLHF
>TRBJ2-3|.|.|TRBV27
TGTGCCAGCAGAAGGAAGGGACACGTGTCCCGAATTAGCACAGATACGCAGTATTTT
CASRRKGHVSRISTDTQYF
>TRBJ2-7|TRBD2|.|TRBV4-2
TGTGCCAGCAGCCAAGCGAGCGGGGGGGCCTACGAGCAGTACTTC
CASSQASGGAYEQYF
>TRBJ2-6|TRBD1|.|TRBV19
TGTGCCAGTAGTATAGTAGGGGGCGCTGGGGCCAACGTCCTGACTTTC
CASSIVGGAGANVLTF
>TRBJ1-3|.|.|TRBV29-1
TGCAGCGTTCTTAGGGGCTCTGGAAACACCATATATTTT
CSVLRGSGNTIYF
>TRBJ2-2|.|.|TRBV2
TGTGCCAGCCGCGGAGATAACACCGGGGAGCTGTTTTTT
CASRGDNTGELFF
>TRBJ1-2|TRBD1|.|TRBV28
TGTGCCAGCAGTCCCGGGACAGGGGAGGATGGCTACACCTTC
CASSPGTGEDGYTF
>TRBJ2-1|.|few|TRBV19
TGTGCCAGTAGTATAGACCCTCTAGCTGGCTCCTACAATGAGCAGTTCTTC
CASSIDPLAGSYNEQFF
>TRBJ1-1|TRBD1|.|TRBV11-3
TGTGCCAGCAGCCCTGGGCAGGGGGCCTCGATGAACACTGAAGCTTTCTTT
CASSPGQGASMNTEAFF
>TRBJ2-7|.|.|TRBV4-2
TGTGCCAGCAGCCAAGAATTCGTAGGGGGCGAGCAGTACTTC
CASSQEFVGGEQYF
>TRBJ1-5|.|.|TRBV7-2
TGTGCCAGCAGCTTAGAAAGGGGGAACGGGCCCCAGCATTTT
CASSLERGNGPQHF
>TRBJ2-5|.|.|TRBV14
TGTGCCAGCAGCCAAGTCCCTACGGAGCAGTACTTC
CASSQVPTEQYF
>TRBJ1-4|.|.|TRBV12-2
TGTGCAAGTCGTCTGTCCGTACAGGGAGCTAATGAAAAACTGTTTTTT
CASRLSVQGANEKLFF
>TRBJ1-5|.|.|TRBV7-9
TGTGCCAGCAAAGATGACACCAATCAGCCCCAGCATTTT
CASKDDTNQPQHF
>TRBJ2-4|.|.|TRBV13
TGTGCCAGCAGCCCCGACAGCAAAAACATTCAGTACTTC
CASSPDSKNIQYF
>TRBJ1-3|TRBD1|once|TRBV9
TGTGCCAGCAGCGTAGAACTCCAGGGGGTGATGGAAAACACCATATATTTT
CASSVELQGVMENTIYF
>TRBJ2-2|TRBD2|.|TRBV10-3
TGTGCCATCGGGAGGGGTACCGGGGAGCTGTTTTTT
CAIGRGTGELFF
>TRBJ1-4|TRBD1|.|TRBV28
TGTGCCAGCAGTTTACGAGGGCAGGGGGCTAATGAAAAACTGTTTTTT
CASSLRGQGANEKLFF
>TRBJ1-1|TRBD1|.|TRBV9
TGTGCCAGCAGCGTAGCGGGACAGGGATACACTGAAGCTTTCTTT
CASSVAGQGYTEAFF
>TRBJ2-7|TRBD1|.|TRBV28
TGTGCCAGCAGCCAATCCCCCGGACAGGGGGACTACGAGCAGTACTTC
CASSQSPGQGDYEQYF
>TRBJ1-2|TRBD1|once|TRBV6-5
TGTGCCAGCAGGCCGGGACAGGCCTATGGCTACACCTTC
CASRPGQAYGYTF
>TRBJ1-6|TRBD1|.|TRBV6-6
TGTGCCAGCAGAGAACAGGGGGCGCGTAATTCACCCCTCCACTTT
CASREQGARNSPLHF
>TRBJ2-1|TRBD2|.|TRBV4-2
TGTGCCAGCAGCCTTTTGGCCCCCCAAGCGGGGGGTGATGAGCAGTTCTTC
CASSLLAPQAGGDEQFF
>TRBJ1-4|.|few|TRBV7-9
TGTGCCAGCAGCCAGGGGTCAACTAATGAAAAACTGTTTTTT
CASSQGSTNEKLFF
>TRBJ2-3|TRBD2|.|TRBV7-3
TGTGCCAGCAGCTTAACAGCGGGGGGTGTTAAAGATACGCAGTATTTT
CASSLTAGGVKDTQYF
>TRBJ1-4|.|once|TRBV4-3
TGCGCCAGCAGCCAAGAGTGGGTAGAACCAGGGGCGGCAACTAATGAAAAACTGTTTTTT
CASSQEWVEPGAATNEKLFF
>TRBJ2-1|TRBD2|.|TRBV19
TGTGCCAGTAGTATAGCCACTAGCGGGGGGCCCCGGGAGCAGTTCTTC
CASSIATSGGPREQFF
>TRBJ1-2|.|.|TRBV27
TGTGCCAGCTCCAAACAAACAGGGAACTATGGCTACACCTTC
CASSKQTGNYGYTF
>TRBJ2-7|TRBD2|.|TRBV29-1
TGCAGCGTGGCAGGACTAGCGGGGGGCTCCTACGAGCAGTACTTC
CSVAGLAGGSYEQYF
>TRBJ2-3|TRBD2|.|TRBV19
TGTGCCAGTAGAGAATTAGCGGGGGGCAATACGCAGTATTTT
CASRELAGGNTQYF
>TRBJ1-2|.|once|TRBV11-3
TGTGCCAGCACCTACCGGTACGGAGTACTAAACTATGGCTACACCTTC
CASTYRYGVLNYGYTF
>TRBJ1-1|.|few|TRBV7-3
TGTGCCAGCAGCCTGGACAGAGGCGGTGAAGCTTTCTTT
CASSLDRGGEAFF
>TRBJ2-3|TRBD2|.|TRBV6-1
TGTGCCAGCAGTGCAGCGGGGGGGTACACAGATACGCAGTATTTT
CASSAAGGYTDTQYF
>TRBJ1-5|.|.|TRBV7-9
TGTGCCAGCAGCTTAAACCCTAATCGGCAGCCCCAGCATTTT
CASSLNPNRQPQHF
>TRBJ1-3|.|few|TRBV2
TGTGCCAGCAGTGTTCAGGGCGACTCTGGAAACACCATATATTTT
CASSVQGDSGNTIYF
>TRBJ2-5|TRBD1|.|TRBV30
TGTGCCTGGACCAGGGGGCGAGAGACCCAGTACTTC
CAWTRGRETQYF
>TRBJ2-1|TRBD2|once|TRBV18
TGTGCCAGCTCGCCCCTAGCGGGGGGTCCCAGCTCCTACAATGAGCAGTTCTTC
CASSPLAGGPSSYNEQFF
>TRBJ1-5|TRBD1|.|TRBV19
TGTGCCAGTAGTATTCAGGGGGCCGGCAATCAGCCCCAGCATTTT
CASSIQGAGNQPQHF